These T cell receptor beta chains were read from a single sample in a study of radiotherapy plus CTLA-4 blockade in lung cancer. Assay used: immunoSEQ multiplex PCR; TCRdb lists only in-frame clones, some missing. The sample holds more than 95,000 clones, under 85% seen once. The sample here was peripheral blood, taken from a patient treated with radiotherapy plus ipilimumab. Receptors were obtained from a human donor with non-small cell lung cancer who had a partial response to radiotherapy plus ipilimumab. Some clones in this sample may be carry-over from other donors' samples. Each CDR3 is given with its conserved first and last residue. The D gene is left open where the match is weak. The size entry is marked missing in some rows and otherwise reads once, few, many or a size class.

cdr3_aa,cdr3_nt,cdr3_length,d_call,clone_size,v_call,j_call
CASSLGRGTSSYEQYF,TGTGCCAGCAGCTTAGGTCGCGGGACTAGCTCCTACGAGCAGTACTTC,16,TRBD2,-,TRBV11-2,TRBJ2-7
CASSIVSGVFTQPQHF,TGTGCCAGTAGTATAGTATCCGGGGTGTTTACTCAGCCCCAGCATTTT,16,-,-,TRBV19,TRBJ1-5
CASSLAPSSGNTIYF,TGCGCCAGCAGCTTGGCCCCCAGCTCTGGAAACACCATATATTTT,15,-,-,TRBV5-1,TRBJ1-3
CASSQLGDFVGYTF,TGCGCCAGCAGCCAACTAGGAGATTTTGTTGGCTACACCTTC,14,-,-,TRBV4-1,TRBJ1-2
CASSFLYEQYF,TGTGCCAGCAGCTTTTTATACGAGCAGTACTTC,11,-,-,TRBV6-1,TRBJ2-7
CASSLRGQHNEQFF,TGTGCCAGCAGCTTAAGGGGACAGCACAATGAGCAGTTCTTC,14,TRBD1,-,TRBV7-2,TRBJ2-1
CASSSSGQYGGYTF,TGCGCCAGCAGCTCAAGCGGACAGTATGGTGGCTACACCTTC,14,-,-,TRBV5-1,TRBJ1-2
CASPPPQGSTETQYF,TGTGCCAGCCCACCACCGCAGGGAAGTACGGAGACCCAGTACTTC,15,-,-,TRBV18,TRBJ2-5
CASSMVAGYEQYF,TGTGCCAGTAGTATGGTAGCAGGGTATGAGCAGTACTTC,13,-,once,TRBV19,TRBJ2-7
CALPRRETQYF,TGCGCCCTGCCCCGGAGAGAGACCCAGTACTTC,11,-,once,TRBV5-1,TRBJ2-5
CASSLGRNYGYTF,TGTGCCAGCAGCTTGGGCAGAAACTATGGCTACACCTTC,13,-,-,TRBV5-5,TRBJ1-2
CASSRPTGPQHF,TGTGCCAGTAGTAGGCCAACGGGGCCCCAGCATTTT,12,-,-,TRBV19,TRBJ1-5
CASSLLGGDSEKLFF,TGTGCCAGCAGCTTATTGGGGGGTGACAGTGAAAAACTGTTTTTT,15,-,-,TRBV11-3,TRBJ1-4
CASSLDSGNSYEQYF,TGCGCCAGCAGCTTGGACTCGGGTAACTCCTACGAGCAGTACTTC,15,-,-,TRBV5-1,TRBJ2-7
CASSLGLQPGEQFF,TGTGCCAGCAGCTTAGGACTCCAGCCCGGTGAGCAGTTCTTC,14,-,-,TRBV7-2,TRBJ2-1
CASSSRRTVSTDTQYF,TGTGCCAGCAGCTCCCGGCGAACAGTCAGCACAGATACGCAGTATTTT,16,-,-,TRBV11-2,TRBJ2-3
CASGPQGVDEQFF,TGTGCCAGCGGCCCACAGGGTGTCGATGAGCAGTTCTTC,13,-,few,TRBV25-1,TRBJ2-1
CASSYPGLAGGREQYF,TGTGCCAGCAGCTACCCCGGACTAGCGGGAGGTCGGGAGCAGTACTTC,16,TRBD2,-,TRBV11-2,TRBJ2-7
CASSPTSGSSYEQYF,TGTGCCAGCTCACCAACTAGCGGGAGCTCCTACGAGCAGTACTTC,15,TRBD2,-,TRBV18,TRBJ2-7
CASRGGTSGTYEQYF,TGCGCCAGCAGAGGAGGGACTAGCGGGACCTACGAGCAGTACTTC,15,TRBD2,-,TRBV5-1,TRBJ2-7
CASSPRGGLSEKLFF,TGTGCCAGCTCACCCCGGGGAGGGTTGAGTGAAAAACTGTTTTTT,15,-,-,TRBV18,TRBJ1-4
CASSASGTGHSGANVLTF,TGTGCCAGCAGTGCCTCGGGGACAGGGCACTCTGGGGCCAACGTCCTGACTTTC,18,TRBD1,-,TRBV6-1,TRBJ2-6
CASSQDWWTEALGDQPQHF,TGTGCCAGCAGCCAAGATTGGTGGACAGAGGCCTTGGGCGATCAGCCCCAGCATTTT,19,-,-,TRBV4-2,TRBJ1-5
CASSIRGLDGYTF,TGTGCCAGTAGTATAAGGGGGCTGGATGGCTACACCTTC,13,TRBD1,once,TRBV19,TRBJ1-2
CASSRGDRVYEQYF,TGTGCCAGCAGTCGTGGGGACAGGGTCTACGAGCAGTACTTC,14,TRBD1,-,TRBV6-6,TRBJ2-7
CASSKGQGVYNEQFF,TGTGCCAGTAGTAAGGGACAGGGGGTTTACAATGAGCAGTTCTTC,15,TRBD1,-,TRBV19,TRBJ2-1
CALDRLNTEAFF,TGTGCCTTGGACAGGCTGAACACTGAAGCTTTCTTT,12,TRBD1,-,TRBV28,TRBJ1-1
CASSFTGVTGELFF,TGTGCCAGCAGCTTCACAGGGGTCACCGGGGAGCTGTTTTTT,14,TRBD1,-,TRBV7-2,TRBJ2-2
CASSLVAGSYNEQFF,TGTGCCAGCAGTCTAGTAGCGGGCTCCTACAATGAGCAGTTCTTC,15,TRBD2,-,TRBV6-6,TRBJ2-1
CASSRGTAAGQETQYF,TGCGCCAGCAGCCGGGGGACCGCGGCGGGTCAGGAGACCCAGTACTTC,16,-,few,TRBV5-1,TRBJ2-5
CASQRGRNTEAFF,TGTGCCAGCCAGCGAGGGAGGAACACTGAAGCTTTCTTT,13,-,-,TRBV7-3,TRBJ1-1
CASSQDMGGLGSEAFF,TGCGCCAGCAGCCAAGATATGGGAGGCTTGGGCTCTGAAGCTTTCTTT,16,-,-,TRBV4-3,TRBJ1-1
CATSRSWEVAEAFF,TGTGCCACCAGCAGATCCTGGGAGGTTGCTGAAGCTTTCTTT,14,-,few,TRBV15,TRBJ1-1
CASSPRTGAEAFF,TGTGCCAGCAGCCCCCGGACGGGGGCTGAAGCTTTCTTT,13,-,-,TRBV7-8,TRBJ1-1
CASSVGQTNYGYTF,TGCGCCAGCAGCGTGGGACAGACAAACTATGGCTACACCTTC,14,TRBD1,-,TRBV5-1,TRBJ1-2
CASSRIAGGQYF,TGTGCCAGCAGTCGGATTGCGGGAGGGCAGTACTTC,12,TRBD2,-,TRBV7-8,TRBJ2-7
CASSKGQSQGDSPLHF,TGTGCCAGCAGCAAAGGACAGAGCCAAGGGGATTCACCCCTCCACTTT,16,-,-,TRBV6-6,TRBJ1-6
CATSREGRGKAEQYF,TGTGCCACCAGCAGAGAAGGTCGCGGGAAAGCCGAGCAGTACTTC,15,-,few,TRBV15,TRBJ2-7
CASSTGVGNTIYF,TGTGCCAGTAGCACAGGGGTTGGAAACACCATATATTTT,13,TRBD1,-,TRBV19,TRBJ1-3
CASSLSAGGWETQYF,TGTGCCAGCAGCTTAAGCGCGGGGGGGTGGGAGACCCAGTACTTC,15,TRBD2,few,TRBV11-2,TRBJ2-5